Listed below are T cell receptor beta chains from one sample, sequenced in a study of T cells after somatic rescue of genetic block. Only in-frame clones appear in the TCRdb table, and some are missing; sequencing was by immunoSEQ multiplex PCR. The repertoire has 68,000 or so clones, approximately 90% of them found once; the top ten carry 2.5% to 3.5%. Sequenced sample: peripheral blood mononuclear cells (PBMCs). These receptors were collected from a man between 35 and 55 years old. The CDR3 runs from the conserved cysteine through the conserved F or W. The D gene is left open where the match is weak. The size field is filled for only some rows; it gives once, few, many or a size class.

>TRBJ2-1|TRBV11-3|NA|NA
TGTGCCAGCAGCTTGAGGACTCTCAATGAGCAGTTCTTC
CASSLRTLNEQFF
>TRBJ2-2|TRBV18|TRBD2|NA
TGTGCCAGCTCACCATCCGGGAGGTCGAACACCGGGGAGCTGTTTTTT
CASSPSGRSNTGELFF
>TRBJ2-7|TRBV4-1|NA|once
TGCGCCAGCAGCCAACAGGGAGCGCAGTACTTC
CASSQQGAQYF
>TRBJ1-5|TRBV5-6|NA|NA
TGTGCCAGCAGCCTCAGAAGGAGTTTCGGCAATCAGCCCCAGCATTTT
CASSLRRSFGNQPQHF
>TRBJ2-3|TRBV7-2|TRBD2|NA
TGTGCCAGCAGCTTGATAGCGGGACACAACCCTAGCACAGATACGCAGTATTTT
CASSLIAGHNPSTDTQYF
>TRBJ2-1|TRBV28|TRBD2|few
TGTGCCAGCAGTTCCCGGGGTAGCGGGAGGGCCAATGAGCAGTTCTTC
CASSSRGSGRANEQFF
>TRBJ2-2|TRBV7-8|NA|once
TGTGCCAGCAGCTTAGACGGGAGTTACACCGGGGAGCTGTTTTTT
CASSLDGSYTGELFF
>TRBJ1-3|TRBV30|NA|NA
TGTGCCTGGAGCCCCGACAGGATCCCCGGAAACACCATATATTTT
CAWSPDRIPGNTIYF
>TRBJ1-3|TRBV5-4|NA|once
TGTGCCAGCAGCCGGGACTTACTCTCTGGAAACACCATATATTTT
CASSRDLLSGNTIYF
>TRBJ1-1|TRBV6-5|TRBD1|NA
TGTGCCACCCACAGGGGGCGCGAGGGAAATGCTTTCTTT
CATHRGREGNAFF
>TRBJ1-2|TRBV6-5|NA|NA
TGTGCCAGCAGTTACTCAGGGGTGTATGGCTACACCTTC
CASSYSGVYGYTF
>TRBJ1-1|TRBV7-9|NA|NA
TGTGCCAGCAGCTTAGGCGGGCTGAACACTGAAGCTTTCTTT
CASSLGGLNTEAFF
>TRBJ1-5|TRBV5-5|NA|NA
TGTGCCAGCAGCTTTCAGGGGTATAGCAATCAGCCCCAGCATTTT
CASSFQGYSNQPQHF
>TRBJ1-1|TRBV7-6|NA|once
TGTGCCAGCAGCTTAGGCTACGGGACCACTGAAGCTTTCTTT
CASSLGYGTTEAFF
>TRBJ2-3|TRBV7-8|TRBD2|NA
TGTGCCAGCAGCACCCGGACTAGCGGGAGCACAGATACGCAGTATTTT
CASSTRTSGSTDTQYF
>TRBJ1-2|TRBV6-5|TRBD1|NA
TGTGCCAGCAGTTTCCAAGGGACAGGGCGCTACACCTTC
CASSFQGTGRYTF
>TRBJ2-3|TRBV11-2|NA|NA
TGTGCCAGCAGCTTACTGAGTGGCGTGGGGACTAGCACAGATACGCAGTATTTT
CASSLLSGVGTSTDTQYF
>TRBJ2-1|TRBV6-5|NA|NA
TGTGCCAGCAGTTACGGGGACGCACCCTACAATGAGCAGTTCTTC
CASSYGDAPYNEQFF
>TRBJ2-7|TRBV20-1|NA|NA
TGCAGTGCTAGGAACCTATACGAGCAGTACTTC
CSARNLYEQYF
>TRBJ1-2|TRBV20-1|NA|once
TGCAGGCCGCAGGGGACCTATGGCTACACCTTC
CRPQGTYGYTF
>TRBJ1-5|TRBV7-2|TRBD1|NA
TGTGCCAGCAGCTTCCAAGGGACAGGCAATCAGCCCCAGCATTTT
CASSFQGTGNQPQHF
>TRBJ1-5|TRBV19|TRBD1|NA
TGTGCCAGTAGTGTGGGGGACAGGGGTAACCAGCCCCAGCATTTT
CASSVGDRGNQPQHF
>TRBJ1-6|TRBV4-1|NA|NA
TGCGCCAGCAGCCACCACCTCGGGAAGGCTGCGCCCTATAATTCACCCCTCCACTTT
CASSHHLGKAAPYNSPLHF
>TRBJ1-1|TRBV25-1|NA|NA
TGTGCCAGCAGTGAATTTCAGGGAGGAAACACTGAAGCTTTCTTT
CASSEFQGGNTEAFF
>TRBJ2-7|TRBV7-2|NA|NA
TGTGCCAGCAGCCCCAGCGGGACAGACTACGAGCAGTACTTC
CASSPSGTDYEQYF
>TRBJ2-7|TRBV28|NA|NA
TGTGCCAGCAGGCGACAGGGAGGATCCTACGAGCAGTACTTC
CASRRQGGSYEQYF
>TRBJ1-1|TRBV28|NA|NA
TGTGCCAGCAGTTTGAGGGATAGGTCGGGGACTGAAGCTTTCTTT
CASSLRDRSGTEAFF
>TRBJ2-7|TRBV6-6|NA|NA
TGTGCCAGCAGTTACCTCGGGACAGAGCAGTACTTC
CASSYLGTEQYF
>TRBJ2-2|TRBV7-6|TRBD2|NA
TGTGCCAGCAGCCCCCGACTAGCGGCCTACACCGGGGAGCTGTTTTTT
CASSPRLAAYTGELFF
>TRBJ2-7|TRBV10-3|NA|NA
TGTGCCATCAGTGTGACGAGCTACGAGCAGTACTTC
CAISVTSYEQYF
>TRBJ1-4|TRBV5-4|TRBD1|NA
TGTGCCAGCAGCTTGGCCCAGGGACAGGGAGGAAAACTGTTTTTT
CASSLAQGQGGKLFF
>TRBJ2-5|TRBV6-7|NA|NA
TGTGCCAGCAGCCCGCCCCGGGCCAGACAGCGCAATAAAGAGACCCAGTACTTC
CASSPPRARQRNKETQYF
>TRBJ1-1|TRBV19|TRBD1|NA
TGTGCCAGTAGGAACTCCGGGACAGGGGACACTGAAGCTTTCTTT
CASRNSGTGDTEAFF
>TRBJ2-2|TRBV9|TRBD2|once
TGTGCCAGCAGCCCCCCTTCTAGCGGGGCGAACACCGGGGAGCTGTTTTTT
CASSPPSSGANTGELFF
>TRBJ1-6|TRBV7-9|TRBD1|NA
TGTGCCAGCAGCCAAGGGACAGGTCATAATTCACCCCTCCACTTT
CASSQGTGHNSPLHF
>TRBJ1-6|TRBV4-1|TRBD1|NA
TGCGCCAGCAGTCAGATTGGCGGGACAGGGGGTTCACCCCTCCACTTT
CASSQIGGTGGSPLHF
>TRBJ2-2|TRBV13|NA|NA
TGTGCCAGCAGCTCAACGCTGCCGGGGGACACCGGGGAGCTGTTTTTT
CASSSTLPGDTGELFF
>TRBJ1-5|TRBV28|NA|NA
TGTGCCAGCAGTTTAGCTGGCAGCTTTAATCAACCCCAGCATTTT
CASSLAGSFNQPQHF
>TRBJ2-7|TRBV27|TRBD2|NA
TGTGCCAGCAGGTCGCGAGGGGCTGGGGGGGGGATGAGGCAGTACTTC
CASRSRGAGGGMRQYF
>TRBJ2-5|TRBV19|TRBD1|NA
TGTGCCAGTAGTCGACAGGGGGGACAAGAGACCCAGTACTTC
CASSRQGGQETQYF
>TRBJ2-1|TRBV5-1|TRBD2|NA
TGCGCCAGCAGCTTGGGAGGAGCGGGAGAAGGTTACAATGAGCAGTTCTTC
CASSLGGAGEGYNEQFF
>TRBJ2-3|TRBV7-9|NA|NA
TGTGCCAGCAGCTCGCAACTCGGGCAGCGGTTCGAAGATACGCAGTATTTT
CASSSQLGQRFEDTQYF
>TRBJ2-1|TRBV5-6|NA|once
TGTGCCAGCAGCTTGTCCCGGACCCCGCCAGATGAGCAGTTCTTC
CASSLSRTPPDEQFF
>TRBJ2-1|TRBV4-3|TRBD2|NA
TGCGCCAGCAGCCAAGGGGGGGGGACTAGCGCTTACAATGAGCAGTTCTTC
CASSQGGGTSAYNEQFF
>TRBJ1-5|TRBV6-5|TRBD1|NA
TGTGCCAGCACCAGGACAGGGGCGGACAATCAGCCCCAGCATTTT
CASTRTGADNQPQHF
>TRBJ2-1|TRBV7-9|NA|NA
TGTGCCAGCAGCTTAGTGGCAGGGTCCTACAATGAGCAGTTCTTC
CASSLVAGSYNEQFF